These 4 T cell receptor beta chains share one sample of origin, sequenced in a study of beta chain features in type 1 diabetes (dated by TCRdb to about 2018). Library construction relied on the immunoSEQ multiplex PCR assay. The entire isolated RNA was reverse transcribed using the High Capacity cDNA Reverse Transcription Kit, and thus expressed TCRB transcripts were sequenced. TCRdb mirrors the immuneACCESS table, restricted to in-frame sequences. Some clones are absent from its copies; in checked studies, under half trace to an unresolved V gene, and the reason for the others is unknown. The sample records about 360,000 clones, 10% to 15% of which are singletons. Together, the top ten hold 0.017% of the sample. The sample taken for sequencing was naive CD4+ T cells from blood. What this sample's cell subset or site label stands for: true naive CD4+ T cells. The receptors originated from a man between 18 and 35 years old in good health.

The chain recombines TRBV4-2 with TRBJ1-2; TRBD1 matches at 7 bases. V gave up 4 bases and J gave up 7 bases; unmatched junction bases: 18. In germline, CDR1 is LGHNA, CDR2 YNFKEQ. The CDR3 has 17 residues. CDR3 residues: CASSRSGSGRGEGGYTF. DNA for the CDR3: TGTGCCAGCAGCCGAAGCGGAAGTGGCAGGGGGGAAGGTGGCTACACCTTC.

The J gene is TRBJ2-2, the V gene TRBV5-4, with 7 positions matching TRBD2. The V and J ends lost 4 bases and 3 bases, in that order; junction bases with no gene match: 9. The CDR3 loop spans 16 amino acids. CDR1 is SGHNT, CDR2 YYREEE, per germline (reference sequence). The CDR3 region is CASSRGVWEDTGELFF. In DNA form, the CDR3 reads TGTGCCAGCAGCCGGGGGGTGTGGGAGGACACCGGGGAGCTGTTTTTT.

This clone came up a few times. V gene TRBV2 combines with J gene TRBJ1-2; 8 bases are shared with TRBD1. The germline V gene has CDR1 SNHLY and CDR2 FYNNEI. The CDR3 totals 15 residues. V dropped 7 bases and J dropped 0; count of bases not matched to a gene: 7. The CDR3 here is CASNARTGTNYGYTF. The CDR3 DNA is TGTGCCAGCAACGCACGGACAGGGACTAACTATGGCTACACCTTC.

The chain carries TRBV7-2 and TRBJ2-5; perhaps TRBD2 as D (5 bases). Germline V lookup: CDR1 SGHTA, CDR2 FQGNSA. The CDR3 spans 18 residues. V was shortened by 5 bases and J by 1 base, with 23 bases between the two germline ends. CDR3 in DNA: TGTGCCAGCAGCCCACGACCACCACGGACTGCCTTCCAAGAGACCCAGTACTTC. It is translated as CASSPRPPRTAFQETQYF.